These 3 T cell receptor beta chains originate from one sample sequenced in a study of blood T cell repertoires in COVID-19. TCRdb's copy holds only in-frame clones and misses some; the assay was immunoSEQ multiplex PCR. The sample consists of around 150,000 clones, approximately 80% of them appearing once. The source material was peripheral blood. The source is a woman aged 80 or older with active or convalescent COVID-19.

The sample holds one count of this clone. One end of the junction is discordant with germline, which a read error may explain. The rearrangement uses TRBV14 and TRBJ2-5; TRBD2 matches 8 bases. Germline V gene lookup returns CDR1 SGHDN and CDR2 FVKESK. The length of the CDR3 is 14 residues. In DNA form, the CDR3 reads TGTGTCAGCAGCCACGGACTAGCAGGTTACTCCCAGTACTTC. Translating it yields CVSSHGLAGYSQYF.

CDR3 sequence reads: CASTPQQANSPLHF. In nucleotides, the CDR3 is TGTGCCAGCACCCCCCAGCAGGCTAATTCACCCCTCCACTTT. The rearrangement joins TRBV11-2 to TRBJ1-6, with D uncertain. Germline assignment: CDR1 SGHAT and CDR2 FQNNGV. CDR3 length: 14 amino acids. Trimming took 7 bases from V and 6 from J, leaving 13 bases between them.

This clone has ten or more counts. The chain carries TRBV5-1 and TRBJ2-7; 10 nucleotides line up with TRBD1. This CDR3 spans 20 amino acids. The V gene end was trimmed by 0 bases and the J gene end by 2 bases; junction bases not matched to a gene: 17. CDR1 SGHRS and CDR2 YFSETQ come from the germline V gene. The CDR3: CASSLVRDRGFRGDTYEQYF. The CDR3 bases are TGCGCCAGCAGCTTGGTACGGGACAGGGGTTTTCGAGGGGACACCTACGAGCAGTACTTC.